A single T cell receptor (beta chain) is shown here with its context. The sample originates from a study of blood T cell repertoires in COVID-19. Background on the study: Specimens from acute and convalescent COVID-19 originated in the United States, Italy and Spain. PBMCs, B-cell-depleted T cells, or T cells provided the cDNA or gDNA that made up the material.

Produced via immunoSEQ multiplex PCR; TCRdb's table is partial and in-frame only. The data show around 150,000 clones, around 90% seen once. From germline, CDR1 is MNHNY and CDR2 SVGAGI (reference sequence). The CDR3 is 13 residues long. V lost 2 bases, J lost 1 base, and 6 bases lay in between. The receptor comes from a woman aged 60 to 75 with active or convalescent COVID-19. The V and J genes are TRBV6-6 and TRBJ2-7; the D is unclear. The specimen sequenced was peripheral blood. CDR3 coding DNA: TGTGCCAGCAGTTACGAGGTATCCTACGAGCAGTACTTC. Its translation: CASSYEVSYEQYF.